The present T cell receptor (beta chain) was sequenced within a study of T cell responses to AZD1222 COVID-19 vaccine. Across the whole study: Second-dose groups at about 4 or about 12 weeks were pooled. Overall study findings and caveats: Donors skewed white British and female; clonal diversity was possibly underestimated. Two AZD1222 doses significantly raised spike-specific TCR breadth and depth over controls. Repertoires were sampled only after the peak T cell response.

Details on this clone: Its target is not known.

Sequencing used immunoSEQ multiplex PCR; TCRdb keeps in-frame clones, though not all of them. The table includes roughly 120,000 clones, 90% to 95% detected once. Trimming stripped 9 bases from V and 8 bases from J, with 20 bases between. The germline V gene has CDR1 SGHRS and CDR2 YFSETQ. There are 13 residues in the CDR3. This sample comprised peripheral blood, obtained on day 0 of AZD1222 vaccination. The clonotype was recovered from an adult in good health. This rearrangement joins TRBV5-1 to TRBJ1-1; D possibly corresponds to TRBD1 (5 bases). The CDR3 is CAKPYRWSSEAFF. The CDR3 DNA reads as TGCGCCAAACCTTACAGGTGGTCGTCGGAAGCTTTCTTT.